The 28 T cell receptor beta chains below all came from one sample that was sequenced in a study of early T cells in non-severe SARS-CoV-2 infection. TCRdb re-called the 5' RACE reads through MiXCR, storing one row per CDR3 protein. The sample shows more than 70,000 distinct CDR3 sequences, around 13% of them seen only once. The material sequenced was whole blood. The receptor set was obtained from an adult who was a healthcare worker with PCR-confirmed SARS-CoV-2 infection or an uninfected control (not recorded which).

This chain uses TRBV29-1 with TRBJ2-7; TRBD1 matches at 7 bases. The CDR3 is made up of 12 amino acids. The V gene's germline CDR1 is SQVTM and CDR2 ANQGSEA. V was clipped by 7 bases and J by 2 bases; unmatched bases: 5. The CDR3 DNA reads TGCAGCGCCGAGACAGGGACCTACGAGCAGTACTTC. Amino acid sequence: CSAETGTYEQYF.

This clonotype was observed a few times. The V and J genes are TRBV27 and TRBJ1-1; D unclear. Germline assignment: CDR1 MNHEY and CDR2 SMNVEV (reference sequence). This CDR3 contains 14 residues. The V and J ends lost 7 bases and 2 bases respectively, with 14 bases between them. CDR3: CASTTDGRNTEAFF. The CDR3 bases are TGTGCCAGCACTACGGACGGCCGCAACACTGAAGCTTTCTTT.

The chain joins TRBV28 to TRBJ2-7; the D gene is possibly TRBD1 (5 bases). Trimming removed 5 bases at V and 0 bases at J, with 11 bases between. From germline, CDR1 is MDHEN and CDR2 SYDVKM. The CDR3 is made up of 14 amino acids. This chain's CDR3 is CASSQGLSSYEQYF. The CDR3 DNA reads TGTGCCAGCAGTCAGGGATTAAGCTCCTACGAGCAGTACTTC.

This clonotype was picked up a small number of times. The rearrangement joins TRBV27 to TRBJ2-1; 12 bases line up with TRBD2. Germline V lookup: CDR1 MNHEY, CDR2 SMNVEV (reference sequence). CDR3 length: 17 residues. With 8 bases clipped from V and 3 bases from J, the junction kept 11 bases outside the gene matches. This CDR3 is CASSPASGGAFYNEQFF. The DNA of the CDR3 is TGTGCCAGCTCCCCGGCTAGCGGGGGGGCATTCTACAATGAGCAGTTCTTC.

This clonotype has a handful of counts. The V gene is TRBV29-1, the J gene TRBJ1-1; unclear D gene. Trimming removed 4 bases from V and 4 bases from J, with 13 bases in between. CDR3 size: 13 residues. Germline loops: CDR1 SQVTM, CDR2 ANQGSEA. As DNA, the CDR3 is TGCAGCGTTGCGCGGAACGAGGGCACTGAAGCTTTCTTT. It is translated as CSVARNEGTEAFF.

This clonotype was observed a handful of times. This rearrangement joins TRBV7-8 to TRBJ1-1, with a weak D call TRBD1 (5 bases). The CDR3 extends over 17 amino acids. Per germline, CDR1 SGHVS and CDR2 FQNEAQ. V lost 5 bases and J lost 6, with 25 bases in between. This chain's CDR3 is CASSKPGPARQDAEAFF. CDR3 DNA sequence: TGTGCCAGCAGCAAACCGGGACCCGCACGTCAGGACGCTGAAGCTTTCTTT. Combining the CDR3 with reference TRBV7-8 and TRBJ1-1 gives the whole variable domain GAGVSQSPRYKVAKRGQDVALRCDPISGHVSLFWYQQALGQGPEFLTYFQNEAQLDKSGLPSDRFFAERPEGSVSTLKIQRTQQEDSAVYLCASSKPGPARQDAEAFFGQGTRLTVV.

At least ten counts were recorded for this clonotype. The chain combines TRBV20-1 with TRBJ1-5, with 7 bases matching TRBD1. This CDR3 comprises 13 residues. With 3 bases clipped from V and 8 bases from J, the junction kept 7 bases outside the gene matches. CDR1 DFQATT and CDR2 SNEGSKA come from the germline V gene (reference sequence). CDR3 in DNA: TGCAGTGCTAGGGGCAGGGGGACGGAGCCCCAGCATTTT. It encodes CSARGRGTEPQHF.

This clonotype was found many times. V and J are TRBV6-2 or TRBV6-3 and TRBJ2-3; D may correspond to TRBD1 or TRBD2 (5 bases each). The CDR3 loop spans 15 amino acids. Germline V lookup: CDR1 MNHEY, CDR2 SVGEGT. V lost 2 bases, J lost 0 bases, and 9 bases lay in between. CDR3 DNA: TGTGCCAGCAGTTACCAGGGACGGAGCACAGATACGCAGTATTTT. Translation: CASSYQGRSTDTQYF.

The CDR3 region has the DNA TGTGCCAGCAGCCCATGGACAGGGGGGCTCCAAGAGACCCAGTACTTC. Encoded protein: CASSPWTGGLQETQYF. This chain joins TRBV12-3 or TRBV12-4 and TRBJ2-5; 10 nucleotides agree with TRBD1. Trimming took 6 bases from V and 1 from J; bases not matched to a gene: 8. The CDR3 has 16 residues.

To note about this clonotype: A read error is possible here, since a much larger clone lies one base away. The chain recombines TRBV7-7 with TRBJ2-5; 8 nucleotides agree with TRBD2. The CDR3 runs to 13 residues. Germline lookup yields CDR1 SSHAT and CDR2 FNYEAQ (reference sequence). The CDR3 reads CVSSSGLEETQYF. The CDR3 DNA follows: TGTGTCAGCAGCTCGGGACTAGAAGAGACCCAGTACTTC.

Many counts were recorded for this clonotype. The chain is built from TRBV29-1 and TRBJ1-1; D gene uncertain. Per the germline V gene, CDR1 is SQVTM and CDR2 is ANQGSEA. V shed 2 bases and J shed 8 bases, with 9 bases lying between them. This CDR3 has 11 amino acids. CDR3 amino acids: CSVENPGEAFF. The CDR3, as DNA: TGCAGCGTTGAAAATCCGGGGGAAGCTTTCTTT. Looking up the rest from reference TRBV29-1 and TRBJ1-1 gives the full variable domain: SAVISQKPSRDICQRGTSLTIQCQVDSQVTMMFWYRQQPGQSLTLIATANQGSEATYESGFVIDKFPISRPNLTFSTLTVSNMSPEDSSIYLCSVENPGEAFFGQGTRLTVV.

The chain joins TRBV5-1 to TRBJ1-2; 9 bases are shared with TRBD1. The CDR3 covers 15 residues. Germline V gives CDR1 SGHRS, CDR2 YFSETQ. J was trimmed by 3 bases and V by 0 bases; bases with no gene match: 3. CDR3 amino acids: CASSLAGQGHYGYTF. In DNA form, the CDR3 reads TGCGCCAGCAGCTTGGCAGGACAGGGGCACTATGGCTACACCTTC. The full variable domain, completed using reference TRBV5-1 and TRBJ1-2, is KAGVTQTPRYLIKTRGQQVTLSCSPISGHRSVSWYQQTPGQGLQFLFEYFSETQRNKGNFPGRFSGRQFSNSRSEMNVSTLELGDSALYLCASSLAGQGHYGYTFGSGTRLTVV.

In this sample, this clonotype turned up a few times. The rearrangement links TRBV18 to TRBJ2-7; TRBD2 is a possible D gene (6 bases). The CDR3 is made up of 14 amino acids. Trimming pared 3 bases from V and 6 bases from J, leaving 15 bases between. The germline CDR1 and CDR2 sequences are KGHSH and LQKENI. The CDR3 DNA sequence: TGTGCCAGCTCACCTCTATCCGGGGGAGGCGAGCAGTACTTC. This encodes CASSPLSGGGEQYF.

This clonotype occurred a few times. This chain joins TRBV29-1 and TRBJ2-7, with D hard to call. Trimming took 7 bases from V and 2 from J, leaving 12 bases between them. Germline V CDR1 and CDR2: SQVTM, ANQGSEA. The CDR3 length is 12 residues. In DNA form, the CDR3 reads TGCAGCGGTCGATTGAGTACCTACGAGCAGTACTTC. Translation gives CSGRLSTYEQYF.

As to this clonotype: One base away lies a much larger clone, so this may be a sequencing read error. The CDR3 DNA reads as TGTGCCAGCAGCCCACGCACAGATACGCAGTATTTT. Translation gives CASSPRTDTQYF. The chain combines TRBV7-2 with TRBJ2-3; D ambiguous. Trimming shortened V by 5 bases and J by 1 base, and 4 bases separated the two germline ends. The CDR3 totals 12 residues. CDR1 is SGHTA and CDR2 is FQGNSA in the germline V gene. Full variable domain (missing parts from reference TRBV7-2 and TRBJ2-3): GAGVSQSPSNKVTEKGKDVELRCDPISGHTALYWYRQSLGQGLEFLIYFQGNSAPDKSGLPSDRFSAERTGGSVSTLTIQRTQQEDSAVYLCASSPRTDTQYFGPGTRLTVL.

CDR3 amino acids: CASSPGGDQPQHF. The CDR3 bases are TGTGCCAGTAGCCCGGGGGGGGATCAGCCCCAGCATTTT. The V call is TRBV19, the J call TRBJ1-5; perhaps TRBD1 as D (5 bases). Between the trimmed V and J ends, which lost 6 bases and 5 bases, there was a span of 11 bases. Germline V gene data show CDR1 as LNHDA and CDR2 as SQIVND (reference sequence). This CDR3 is built from 13 residues.

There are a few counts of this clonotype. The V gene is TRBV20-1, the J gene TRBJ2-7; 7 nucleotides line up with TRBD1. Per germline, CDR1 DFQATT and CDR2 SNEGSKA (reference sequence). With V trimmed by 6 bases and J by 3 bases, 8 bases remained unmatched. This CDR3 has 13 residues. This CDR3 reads CSATDRDLYEQYF. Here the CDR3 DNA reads TGCAGTGCCACCGACAGGGATCTCTACGAGCAGTACTTC.

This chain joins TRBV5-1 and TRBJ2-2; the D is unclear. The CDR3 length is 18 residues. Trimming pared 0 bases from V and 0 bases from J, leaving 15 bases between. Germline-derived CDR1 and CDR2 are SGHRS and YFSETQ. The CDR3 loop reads CASSLGVRGRSNTGELFF. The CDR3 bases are TGCGCCAGCAGCTTGGGTGTCAGAGGTCGCTCGAACACCGGGGAGCTGTTTTTT.

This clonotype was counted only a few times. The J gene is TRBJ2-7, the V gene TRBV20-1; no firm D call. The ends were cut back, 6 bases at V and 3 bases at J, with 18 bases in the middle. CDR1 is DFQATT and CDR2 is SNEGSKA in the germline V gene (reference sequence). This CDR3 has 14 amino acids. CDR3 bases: TGCAGTGCAGGGAACGAAGCCTCGGGCTACGAGCAGTACTTC. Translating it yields CSAGNEASGYEQYF.

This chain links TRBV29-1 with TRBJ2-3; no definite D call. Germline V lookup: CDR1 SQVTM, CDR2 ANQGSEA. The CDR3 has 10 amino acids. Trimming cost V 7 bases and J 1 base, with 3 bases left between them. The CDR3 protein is CSGGTDTQYF. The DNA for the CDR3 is TGCAGCGGGGGCACAGATACGCAGTATTTT.

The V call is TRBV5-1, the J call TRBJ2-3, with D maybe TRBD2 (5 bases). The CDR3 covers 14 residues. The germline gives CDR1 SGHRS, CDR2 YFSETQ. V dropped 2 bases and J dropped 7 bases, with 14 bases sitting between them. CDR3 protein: CASSFGEAWNTQYF. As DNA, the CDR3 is TGCGCCAGCAGCTTCGGGGAAGCCTGGAATACGCAGTATTTT. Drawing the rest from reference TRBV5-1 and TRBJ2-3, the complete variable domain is KAGVTQTPRYLIKTRGQQVTLSCSPISGHRSVSWYQQTPGQGLQFLFEYFSETQRNKGNFPGRFSGRQFSNSRSEMNVSTLELGDSALYLCASSFGEAWNTQYFGPGTRLTVL.

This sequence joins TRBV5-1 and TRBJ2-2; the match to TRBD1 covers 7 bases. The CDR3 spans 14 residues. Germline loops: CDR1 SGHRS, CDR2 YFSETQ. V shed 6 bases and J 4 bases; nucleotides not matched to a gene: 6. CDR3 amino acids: CASTKTGSTGELFF. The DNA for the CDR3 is TGCGCCAGCACCAAGACAGGGAGCACCGGGGAGCTGTTTTTT.

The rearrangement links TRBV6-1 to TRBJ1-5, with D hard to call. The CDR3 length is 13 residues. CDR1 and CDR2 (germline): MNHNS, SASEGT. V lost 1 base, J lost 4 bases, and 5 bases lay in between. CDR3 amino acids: CASSEVVNQPQHF. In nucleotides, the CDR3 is TGTGCCAGCAGTGAAGTGGTGAATCAGCCCCAGCATTTT.

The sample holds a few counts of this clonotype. The CDR3 nucleotides read TGTGCCAGCAGCTCCGGGACCCCTACGCAGTATTTT. Translating gives CASSSGTPTQYF. The chain links TRBV12-3 or TRBV12-4 to TRBJ2-3; the D gene could be TRBD1 or TRBD2 (5 bases each). V lost 6 bases, J lost 8 bases, and 12 bases lay in between. The CDR3 contains 12 residues.

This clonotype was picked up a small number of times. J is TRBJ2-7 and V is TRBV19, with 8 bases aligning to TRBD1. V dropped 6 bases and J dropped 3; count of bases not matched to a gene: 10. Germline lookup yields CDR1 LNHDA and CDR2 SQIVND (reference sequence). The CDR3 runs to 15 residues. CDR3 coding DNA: TGTGCCAGTAGCCCCCCCGGGACAGGTTACTACGAGCAGTACTTC. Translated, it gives CASSPPGTGYYEQYF.

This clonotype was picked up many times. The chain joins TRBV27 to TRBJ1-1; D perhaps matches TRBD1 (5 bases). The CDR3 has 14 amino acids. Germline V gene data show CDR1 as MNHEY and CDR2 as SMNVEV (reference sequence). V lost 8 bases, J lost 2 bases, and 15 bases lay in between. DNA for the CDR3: TGTGCCAGCGGGTGGAGAGGGGCAAACACTGAAGCTTTCTTT. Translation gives CASGWRGANTEAFF.

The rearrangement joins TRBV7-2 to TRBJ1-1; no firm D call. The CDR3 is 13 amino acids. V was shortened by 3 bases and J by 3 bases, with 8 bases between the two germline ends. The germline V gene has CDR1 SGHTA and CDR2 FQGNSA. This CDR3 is CASSLDGYTEAFF. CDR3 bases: TGTGCCAGCAGCTTGGACGGATACACTGAAGCTTTCTTT.

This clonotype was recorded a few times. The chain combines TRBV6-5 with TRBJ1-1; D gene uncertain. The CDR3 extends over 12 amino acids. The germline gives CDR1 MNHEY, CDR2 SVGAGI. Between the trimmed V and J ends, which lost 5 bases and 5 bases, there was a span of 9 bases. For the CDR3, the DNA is TGTGCCAGCAGTGGAACAGTAACTGAAGCTTTCTTT. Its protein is CASSGTVTEAFF.